The clone carrying this TCR beta chain was detected many times. Losses at the gene ends were 7 bases for V and 5 bases for J; bases not matched to a gene: 9. In germline, CDR1 is ENHRY, CDR2 SYGVKD. The CDR3 is 14 amino acids. This sample stems from a study of regulatory T cells in long-lasting Graves disease. Libraries of TCR beta came from iRepertoire HTBI primers plus Arm-PCR of CDR3 regions. A single record per CDR3 protein comes from TCRdb applying MiXCR to the multiplex PCR reads. The sample holds approximately 490,000 distinct CDR3 sequences, around 15% seen once. Time point specified: newly diagnosed GD, antithyroid drugs for less than 3 months. Extracted PBMC RNA gave rise to the TCR library. These same data were also listed under a study on T cells in Graves' hyperthyroidism and ophthalmopathy.

The TCR was taken from a man aged 35 to 55 with Graves disease. Sequencing used peripheral blood mononuclear cells (PBMCs), obtained at new diagnosis, from a patient treated with antithyroid drugs. This chain uses TRBV10-3 with TRBJ2-3, with 7 positions matching TRBD2. CDR3 DNA: TGTGCCATCAATGCGGCGGCGGGAGAAGATACGCAGTATTTT. As protein: CAINAAAGEDTQYF.